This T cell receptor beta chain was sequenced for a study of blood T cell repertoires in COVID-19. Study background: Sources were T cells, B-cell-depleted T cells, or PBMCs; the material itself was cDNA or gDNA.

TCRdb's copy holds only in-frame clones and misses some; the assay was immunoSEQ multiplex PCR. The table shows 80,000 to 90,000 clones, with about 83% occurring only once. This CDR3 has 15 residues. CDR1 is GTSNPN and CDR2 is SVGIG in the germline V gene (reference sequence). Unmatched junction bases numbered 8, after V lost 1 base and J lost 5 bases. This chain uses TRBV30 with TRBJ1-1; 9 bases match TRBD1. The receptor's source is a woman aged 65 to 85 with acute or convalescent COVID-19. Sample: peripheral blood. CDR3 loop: CAWSGQGVGDTEAFF. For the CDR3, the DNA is TGTGCCTGGAGTGGACAGGGGGTCGGGGATACTGAAGCTTTCTTT.